Presented here are 14 T cell receptor beta chains from one specimen sequenced in a study of graft-versus-host responses after intestinal transplantation. Data came from immunoSEQ multiplex PCR; TCRdb stores just in-frame clones and leaves some out. The sample includes 75,000 to 100,000 clones, 91% of them seen just once. Their recognized antigens are unknown. The sample was unstimulated CD4+ T cells sorted from spleen or lymph node cells, taken before transplant. These receptors all stem from a human donor who was the organ donor for an intestinal transplant.

The genes are TRBV15 and TRBJ1-6; 8 bases map to TRBD1. This CDR3 is built from 13 residues. V was clipped by 1 base and J by 14 bases; unmatched bases: 4. Germline assignment: CDR1 LNHNV and CDR2 YYDKDF (reference sequence). The CDR3 DNA sequence: TGTGCCACCAGCAGAGGTCGACAGGGGTCCCTCCACTTT. Its translation: CATSRGRQGSLHF.

The chain carries TRBV5-4 and TRBJ2-7; the D is unclear. This CDR3 comprises 14 residues. In germline, CDR1 is SGHNT, CDR2 YYREEE (reference sequence). V shed 0 bases and J shed 3 bases, with 10 bases lying between them. The CDR3 region is CASSLDGHLYEQYF. CDR3 nucleotides: TGTGCCAGCAGCTTGGATGGGCACCTCTACGAGCAGTACTTC.

The chain combines TRBV5-1 with TRBJ2-1, with 8 bases that match TRBD2. Germline V gene lookup returns CDR1 SGHRS and CDR2 YFSETQ. The CDR3 spans 15 residues. J gave up 2 bases and V 0 bases, and 1 base lay outside the gene matches. In DNA form, the CDR3 reads TGCGCCAGCAGCTTGGATAGCGGGGCCTACAATGAGCAGTTCTTC. Translation: CASSLDSGAYNEQFF.

The V call is TRBV5-1, the J call TRBJ2-4, with 7 bases fitting TRBD2. This CDR3 has 19 amino acids. V lost 3 bases and J lost 4; bases outside the gene matches: 19. Germline assignment: CDR1 SGHRS and CDR2 YFSETQ. CDR3 sequence (DNA): TGCGCCAGCAGCTCTGGGAGGGGAGGCGGAGGGAGTTGGAAAAACATTCAGTACTTC. Encoded protein: CASSSGRGGGGSWKNIQYF.

This chain connects TRBV9 to TRBJ2-4; 8 nucleotides align to TRBD2. V lost 0 bases to trimming and J lost 12 bases; unmatched junction nucleotides: 8. Germline CDR1 reads SGDLS; CDR2 reads YYNGEE. CDR3 length: 14 residues. CDR3 coding DNA: TGTGCCAGCAGCGTAGCCTCGACTAGCGTTGGTCAGTACTTC. Translating it yields CASSVASTSVGQYF.

The chain has TRBV4-3 and TRBJ1-1, with 9 bases lining up with TRBD1. V lost 5 bases to trimming and J lost 12 bases; unmatched junction nucleotides: 16. Germline values: CDR1 LGHNA, CDR2 YSLEER. This CDR3 region has 15 residues. CDR3 sequence: CASSSKYRDRERPFF. The CDR3 nucleotides read TGCGCCAGCAGCTCGAAGTACCGGGACAGGGAAAGACCTTTCTTT.

The chain is built from TRBV4-2 and TRBJ2-3, with D possibly being TRBD2 (6 bases). CDR1 and CDR2 from the germline V gene are LGHNA and YNFKEQ. The CDR3 totals 18 residues. Trimming stripped 1 base from V and 0 bases from J, with 17 bases between. Here the CDR3 reads CASSQGTLAGTSTDTQYF. DNA for the CDR3: TGTGCCAGCAGCCAAGGAACTCTTGCGGGGACTAGCACAGATACGCAGTATTTT.

The chain employs TRBV7-9 and TRBJ2-7, with D hard to call. The germline V gene encodes CDR1 SEHNR and CDR2 FQNEAQ (reference sequence). Trimming took 2 bases from V and 4 from J, leaving 15 bases between them. This CDR3 has 15 amino acids. The CDR3 loop reads CASSLRGSSTYEQYF. CDR3 nucleotide sequence: TGTGCCAGCAGCTTAAGAGGCAGCAGTACTTACGAGCAGTACTTC.

The chain employs TRBV11-2 and TRBJ2-7; D ambiguous. This CDR3 region has 12 residues. Germline-derived CDR1 and CDR2 are SGHAT and FQNNGV. V was pared by 3 bases and J by 4 bases, with 7 bases between. CDR3 sequence reads: CASSFARYEQYF. The CDR3 DNA follows: TGTGCCAGCAGCTTCGCCAGGTACGAGCAGTACTTC.

The chain carries TRBV18 and TRBJ2-3; the D is unclear. This CDR3 has 13 residues. The V end lost 4 bases, the J end lost 2 bases, and 7 bases lay between the germline ends. Germline V gene sequence: CDR1 KGHSH, CDR2 LQKENI. CDR3 DNA sequence: TGTGCCAGCTCACGTCCTACCACAGATACGCAGTATTTT. Protein: CASSRPTTDTQYF. Full variable domain (remainder filled in from reference TRBV18 and TRBJ2-3): NAGVMQNPRHLVRRRGQEARLRCSPMKGHSHVYWYRQLPEEGLKFMVYLQKENIIDESGMPKERFSAEFPKEGPSILRIQQVVRGDSAAYFCASSRPTTDTQYFGPGTRLTVL.

This chain joins TRBV7-2 and TRBJ2-1; 9 bases are a match to TRBD1. Germline V gene lookup returns CDR1 SGHTA and CDR2 FQGNSA. The J segment lost 10 bases and the V segment lost 5 bases, leaving 12 bases of the junction unmatched. This CDR3 comprises 15 residues. CDR3 residues: CASSPLGDREREQFF. For the CDR3, the DNA is TGTGCCAGCAGCCCACTGGGGGACAGGGAACGGGAGCAGTTCTTC.

The V gene is TRBV7-6, the J gene TRBJ2-3, with 12 bases identical to TRBD2. V lost 2 bases and J lost 1; bases outside the gene matches: 13. Germline V gives CDR1 SGHVS, CDR2 FNYEAQ. The CDR3 is 20 residues long. The CDR3 here is CASSLSVGLAGGLGTDTQYF. The CDR3 DNA reads as TGTGCCAGCAGCTTAAGTGTGGGGCTAGCGGGGGGGCTTGGCACAGATACGCAGTATTTT.

In this sample, this clone turned up a few times. The chain uses TRBV19 and TRBJ1-6, with TRBD1 matching over 10 bases. The CDR3 sequence is 15 residues long. The junction had 11 bases not matched to a gene; V was cut back by 10 bases and J by 8 bases. CDR1 is LNHDA, CDR2 SQIVND, per germline (reference sequence). In DNA, the CDR3 is TGTGCCACCTCGCTTTTCGGGACAGGGGATTCACCCCTCCACTTT. It specifies CATSLFGTGDSPLHF. Filled out from reference TRBV19 and TRBJ1-6, the complete variable domain reads DGGITQSPKYLFRKEGQNVTLSCEQNLNHDAMYWYRQDPGQGLRLIYYSQIVNDFQKGDIAEGYSVSREKKESFPLTVTSAQKNPTAFYLCATSLFGTGDSPLHFGNGTRLTVT.

The V call is TRBV18, the J call TRBJ2-5, with D perhaps TRBD2 (6 bases). The germline gives CDR1 KGHSH, CDR2 LQKENI. V was clipped by 6 bases and J by 1 base, with 15 bases between them. CDR3 length: 15 residues. This chain's CDR3 is CASSRPAGLQETQYF. The CDR3 bases are TGTGCCAGCTCCCGGCCAGCGGGCCTCCAAGAGACCCAGTACTTC.